The TCR beta chain described here comes from a study of T cell responses to AZD1222 COVID-19 vaccine. Findings and limits, study-wide: The study identified only six AZD1222 recipients as seropositive at baseline.

In the case of this clone: Its antigen is currently unknown.

This table comes from immunoSEQ multiplex PCR, and its TCRdb copy is limited to in-frame clones, with some not included. The sample holds some 31,000 clones, over 90% seen once. Trimming took 3 bases from V and 5 from J; bases not matched to a gene: 2. Germline V gene sequence: CDR1 MNHEY, CDR2 SMNVEV (reference sequence). The CDR3 is 15 residues long. This chain links TRBV27 with TRBJ2-2, with 11 bases aligning to TRBD2. The sample in question was peripheral blood, obtained on day 0 of AZD1222 vaccination. The clonotype originates from an adult in good health. The DNA for the CDR3 is TGTGCCAGCAGTTTCATAGCGGGAGGGACCGGGGAGCTGTTTTTT. The encoded protein is CASSFIAGGTGELFF.